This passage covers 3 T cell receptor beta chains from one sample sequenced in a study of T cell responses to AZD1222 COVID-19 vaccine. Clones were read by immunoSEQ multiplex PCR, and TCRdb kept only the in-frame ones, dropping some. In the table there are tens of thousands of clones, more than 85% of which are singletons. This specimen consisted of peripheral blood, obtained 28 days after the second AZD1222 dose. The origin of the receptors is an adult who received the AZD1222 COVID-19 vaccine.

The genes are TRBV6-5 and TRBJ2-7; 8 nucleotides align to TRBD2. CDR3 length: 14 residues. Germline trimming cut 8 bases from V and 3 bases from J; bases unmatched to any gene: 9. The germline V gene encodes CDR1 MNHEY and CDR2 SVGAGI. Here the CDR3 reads CASRSLAEYYEQYF. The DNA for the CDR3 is TGTGCCAGCCGCTCACTAGCGGAATACTACGAGCAGTACTTC.

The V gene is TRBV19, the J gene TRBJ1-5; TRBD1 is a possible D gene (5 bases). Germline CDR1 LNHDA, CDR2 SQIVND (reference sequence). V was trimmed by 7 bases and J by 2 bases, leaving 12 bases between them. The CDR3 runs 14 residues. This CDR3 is CASKQAGGNQPQHF. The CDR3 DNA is TGTGCCAGTAAACAGGCAGGAGGCAATCAGCCCCAGCATTTT.

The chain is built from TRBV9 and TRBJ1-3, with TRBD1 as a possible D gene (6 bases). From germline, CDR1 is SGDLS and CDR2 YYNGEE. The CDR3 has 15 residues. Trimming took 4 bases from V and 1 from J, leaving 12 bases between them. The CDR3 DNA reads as TGTGCCAGCAGCCCAATAGGGGGGTCTGGAAACACCATATATTTT. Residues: CASSPIGGSGNTIYF.